These 24 T cell receptor beta chains originate from one sample sequenced in a study of blood T cells in healthy people across ages. A sample-barcoded 5' primer and a J-beta primer mix were used in a second PCR of roughly 7 to 11 cycles. TCRdb redid the calling of the 5' RACE reads with MiXCR, one entry per CDR3 protein. This sample has 700,000 or so distinct CDR3 sequences, with around 38% found just once. Specimen: blood. The receptors were sampled from a man older than 75 in good health.

The chain links TRBV11-2 to TRBJ2-5; maybe TRBD2 (6 bases). The CDR3 is 14 residues long. With 3 bases removed from V and 11 bases from J, the gap between germline ends came to 19 bases. CDR1 is SGHAT and CDR2 is FQNNGV in the germline V gene. Here the CDR3 reads CASSFGGVGDEQYF. CDR3 bases: TGTGCCAGCAGCTTCGGGGGAGTCGGCGATGAGCAGTACTTC.

The genes are TRBV4-2 and TRBJ2-3; no firm D call. Germline loops: CDR1 LGHNA, CDR2 YNFKEQ. The CDR3 runs to 16 residues. Between the trimmed V and J ends, which lost 0 bases and 3 bases, there was a span of 13 bases. Here the CDR3 reads CASSQEDLPRTDTQYF. The CDR3 DNA is TGTGCCAGCAGCCAAGAGGACCTCCCCAGGACAGATACGCAGTATTTT.

This clonotype was seen more than once but under ten times. The V call is TRBV7-9, the J call TRBJ2-5; weak D call: TRBD1 (6 bases). The CDR3 covers 15 residues. V lost 3 bases and J lost 4, with 15 bases in between. Germline V gene data show CDR1 as SEHNR and CDR2 as FQNEAQ (reference sequence). For the CDR3, the DNA is TGTGCCAGCAGCTTTACAGGGCCCTCGGGAGAGACCCAGTACTTC. It specifies CASSFTGPSGETQYF.

This rearrangement joins TRBV6-6 to TRBJ2-1; D gene unclear. V gave up 0 bases and J gave up 7 bases, with 13 bases separating them. This CDR3 spans 15 amino acids. Germline CDR1 is MNHNY and CDR2 is SVGAGI (reference sequence). The DNA of the CDR3 is TGTGCCAGCAGTTACTCGACCTGGGGTAAGAATGAGCAGTTCTTC. It yields the protein CASSYSTWGKNEQFF.

This clonotype was detected only a few times. V usage is TRBV7-9 and J usage is TRBJ2-7, with D possibly being TRBD1 (6 bases). Trimming removed 5 bases at V and 6 bases at J, with 14 bases between. This CDR3 is built from 13 residues. The germline V gene has CDR1 SEHNR and CDR2 FQNEAQ (reference sequence). CDR3 residues: CASSEQGWGEQYF. The CDR3 DNA follows: TGTGCCAGCAGCGAACAGGGTTGGGGCGAGCAGTACTTC.

The V call is TRBV20-1, the J call TRBJ2-3, with 10 bases fitting TRBD2. CDR1 DFQATT and CDR2 SNEGSKA come from the germline V gene (reference sequence). The CDR3 is 14 amino acids. The CDR3, as DNA: TGCGGAGTAGCGGGGGGCCGCGGCACAGATACGCAGTATTTT. Its protein is CGVAGGRGTDTQYF.

V and J are TRBV15 and TRBJ2-7; 12 nucleotides line up with TRBD2. The CDR3 is 17 residues long. V gave up 0 bases and J gave up 2 bases; unmatched junction bases: 5. Germline V gene data show CDR1 as LNHNV and CDR2 as YYDKDF (reference sequence). The CDR3 bases are TGTGCCACCAGCAGAGATCTACTAGCGGGAGGTGCCTACGAGCAGTACTTC. Its protein product is CATSRDLLAGGAYEQYF.

This clonotype was detected a few times. The J gene is TRBJ1-3, the V gene TRBV7-2; D is undetermined. The CDR3 contains 16 residues. The V end lost 1 base, the J end lost 0 bases, and 10 bases lay between the germline ends. In germline, CDR1 is SGHTA, CDR2 FQGNSA. CDR3 amino acids: CASSLGSGASGNTIYF. The CDR3, as DNA: TGTGCCAGCAGCTTAGGGTCCGGCGCCTCTGGAAACACCATATATTTT.

Turning to this clonotype: A much larger clone differs by one base, so this may be a read error. The chain employs TRBV20-1 and TRBJ2-5; D gene uncertain. V was pared by 2 bases and J by 2 bases, with 12 bases between. There are 14 residues in the CDR3. Germline CDR1 DFQATT, CDR2 SNEGSKA (reference sequence). The CDR3 DNA reads TGCAGTGCTAGAATTGGCTTACAACAAGAGACCCAGTACTTC. Amino acid sequence: CSARIGLQQETQYF.

V gene TRBV4-3 combines with J gene TRBJ1-2; D perhaps matches TRBD1 (6 bases). Germline loops: CDR1 LGHNA, CDR2 YSLEER. Trimming took off 3 bases at V and 8 bases at J, with 19 bases between the two ends. The CDR3 spans 15 residues. DNA for the CDR3: TGCGCCAGCAGCCAGACTGCGGGGGGCGCAAAAGGCTACACCTTC. Protein product: CASSQTAGGAKGYTF.

This clonotype was seen repeatedly, ten times or more. The rearrangement uses TRBV28 and TRBJ2-3, with D perhaps TRBD2 (6 bases). Germline assignment: CDR1 MDHEN and CDR2 SYDVKM. V lost 5 bases, J lost 0 bases, and 9 bases lay in between. The CDR3 contains 14 residues. The CDR3 DNA follows: TGTGCCAGCAGTCAAGCGGGTAGCACAGATACGCAGTATTTT. It specifies CASSQAGSTDTQYF.

On this clonotype itself: A junction boundary mismatches the germline segment, possibly from a read error. This rearrangement joins TRBV29-1 to TRBJ2-1; D not certain. The CDR3 consists of 14 residues. Germline V gives CDR1 SQVTM, CDR2 ANQGSEA. CDR3 loop: CSAEESRNFDEQFF. The CDR3 coding sequence is TGCAGCGCTGAAGAGTCCAGGAACTTCGACGAGCAGTTCTTC.

Note on this clonotype: The junction departs from the called germline gene at one end, perhaps through a read error. The chain carries TRBV6-1 and TRBJ1-2; no reliable D call. CDR1 and CDR2 from the germline V gene are MNHNS and SASEGT. This CDR3 comprises 15 residues. The CDR3 loop is CASSSGRFTNDGHTF. CDR3 DNA: TGTGCCAGCAGTTCGGGGAGATTCACAAACGATGGCCACACCTTC.

This clonotype appeared once. The chain uses TRBV6-6 and TRBJ1-4; D call uncertain. The length of the CDR3 is 12 residues. V lost 6 bases to trimming and J lost 8 bases, with 10 bases between them. Germline CDR1 MNHNY, CDR2 SVGAGI (reference sequence). CDR3 nucleotide sequence: TGTGCCAGCAGCCCCCGGACCGAAAAACTGTTTTTT. Protein product: CASSPRTEKLFF.

This clonotype has more than one count but fewer than ten. The chain joins TRBV29-1 to TRBJ2-5; 8 nucleotides agree with TRBD2. J gave up 11 bases and V 6 bases, and 26 bases lay outside the gene matches. This CDR3 comprises 17 residues. CDR1 and CDR2 (germline): SQVTM, ANQGSEA. The CDR3 DNA reads as TGCAGCGTGGACGGGACTAGTGGGAGGGCGAAGTTGGGTGAGCAGTACTTC. It is translated as CSVDGTSGRAKLGEQYF.

The rearrangement joins TRBV4-3 to TRBJ2-5; no clear D. The germline V gene encodes CDR1 LGHNA and CDR2 YSLEER. CDR3 size: 16 residues. The ends were cut back, 4 bases at V and 3 bases at J, with 18 bases in the middle. CDR3 in amino acids: CASSLKTGLGKETQYF. The CDR3 region has the DNA TGCGCCAGCAGCCTGAAAACGGGCCTGGGGAAAGAGACCCAGTACTTC.

This clonotype was observed a single time. Since a much larger clone is just one base distant, this may be a read error. The rearrangement joins TRBV4-3 to TRBJ1-6; D not resolved. Germline V lookup: CDR1 LGHNA, CDR2 YSLEER. This CDR3 has 15 residues. The CDR3 region has the DNA TGCGCCAGCTGCCAAGATAGGCAGGATAATTCACCCCTCCACTTT. Residues: CASCQDRQDNSPLHF.

This rearrangement joins TRBV9 to TRBJ2-3; a possible D gene is TRBD2 (5 bases). V was cut by 4 bases and J by 2 bases, with 11 bases left in between. Germline V gene data show CDR1 as SGDLS and CDR2 as YYNGEE. This CDR3 spans 14 amino acids. The CDR3 region has the DNA TGTGCCAGCAGCCCCCTAGCACACACAGATACGCAGTATTTT. Protein: CASSPLAHTDTQYF.

The chain combines TRBV5-1 with TRBJ2-1; D may be TRBD2 (6 bases). The CDR3 is made up of 14 amino acids. Trimming stripped 1 base from V and 7 bases from J, with 12 bases between. Germline V lookup: CDR1 SGHRS, CDR2 YFSETQ. The CDR3: CASSLRRDVNEQFF. The CDR3 DNA reads as TGCGCCAGCAGCTTGAGGCGGGACGTAAATGAGCAGTTCTTC.

This clonotype was detected many times. The chain joins TRBV29-1 to TRBJ2-5; the D is unclear. Germline V gene lookup returns CDR1 SQVTM and CDR2 ANQGSEA. V lost 2 bases and J lost 2, with 9 bases in between. This CDR3 contains 13 residues. Here the CDR3 reads CSVENQRQETQYF. Here the CDR3 DNA reads TGCAGCGTTGAAAACCAGAGACAAGAGACCCAGTACTTC.

The CDR3 is CSARIRPPSTALEQFF. The CDR3 bases are TGCAGTGCCCGGATACGTCCCCCATCAACAGCACTTGAGCAGTTCTTC. This sequence joins TRBV20-1 and TRBJ2-1, with D unclear. Germline-derived CDR1 and CDR2 are DFQATT and SNEGSKA (reference sequence). The CDR3 covers 16 residues. The V end lost 6 bases, the J end lost 9 bases, and 27 bases lay between the germline ends.

V gene TRBV4-2 combines with J gene TRBJ2-3; TRBD2 aligns across 10 bases. J lost 6 bases, V lost 0 bases, and 9 bases had no gene match. Germline V gene sequence: CDR1 LGHNA, CDR2 YNFKEQ. The CDR3 loop spans 17 amino acids. CDR3 sequence (DNA): TGTGCCAGCAGCCAAGAGGGGGTAGCGGGAGGAGGGGATACGCAGTATTTT. Amino acids: CASSQEGVAGGGDTQYF.

This clonotype was found a few times. Just one base apart from a much larger clone, this may be a read error. This chain links TRBV28 with TRBJ2-4; weak D call: TRBD1 (5 bases). Germline V gene data show CDR1 as MDHEN and CDR2 as SYDVKM. This CDR3 has 14 amino acids. V was shortened by 7 bases and J by 13 bases, with 23 bases between the two germline ends. The chain's CDR3 is CASNDVGFVDKQYF. The CDR3 coding sequence is TGTGCCAGCAATGATGTGGGGTTTGTGGACAAGCAGTACTTC.

The V and J genes are TRBV2 and TRBJ2-7; 9 positions match TRBD1. V lost 8 bases to trimming and J lost 3 bases; unmatched junction nucleotides: 8. The CDR3 spans 14 residues. Per the germline V gene, CDR1 is SNHLY and CDR2 is FYNNEI. The CDR3 DNA sequence: TGTGCCAGCGGGGGCTTGACAGGGGGCTACGAGCAGTACTTC. This encodes CASGGLTGGYEQYF.